These 24 T cell receptor beta chains share one sample of origin, sequenced in a study of T cell responses to AZD1222 COVID-19 vaccine. Clones were read by immunoSEQ multiplex PCR, and TCRdb kept only the in-frame ones, dropping some. The table includes around 100,000 clones, just under 90% detected once. This sample comprised peripheral blood, obtained on day 0 of AZD1222 vaccination. Every receptor here comes from an adult in good health.

The chain is built from TRBV27 and TRBJ1-2; a weak D match, TRBD1 (5 bases). V was cut by 3 bases and J by 8 bases, with 16 bases left in between. The CDR3 contains 14 residues. Per germline, CDR1 MNHEY and CDR2 SMNVEV (reference sequence). In nucleotides, the CDR3 is TGTGCCAGCAGTTTTGGGGCGATGGAGGGGGGCTACACCTTC. Translated, it gives CASSFGAMEGGYTF.

V and J are TRBV3-1 (or the pseudogene TRBV3-2) and TRBJ1-2; D not resolved. V lost 1 base and J lost 0, with 6 bases in between. Germline loops: CDR1 LGHDT, CDR2 YNNKEL (reference sequence). This CDR3 has 14 residues. CDR3 bases: TGTGCCAGCAGCCAAGCTAGGACTAACTATGGCTACACCTTC. Encoded protein: CASSQARTNYGYTF.

The chain couples TRBV27 to TRBJ1-2, with 7 bases lining up with TRBD1. Germline V CDR1 and CDR2: MNHEY, SMNVEV (reference sequence). The J segment lost 4 bases and the V segment lost 4 bases, leaving 9 bases of the junction unmatched. This CDR3 spans 15 amino acids. The CDR3 DNA is TGTGCCAGCAGTTCCGGCGACAGGGAGGCCTATGGCTACACCTTC. Its protein product is CASSSGDREAYGYTF.

The chain joins TRBV19 to TRBJ1-4, with unresolved D. The V and J ends lost 7 bases and 2 bases respectively, with 14 bases between them. CDR1 and CDR2 from the germline V gene are LNHDA and SQIVND (reference sequence). CDR3 size: 15 residues. The CDR3, as DNA: TGTGCCAGTACCAATCAAGGGAGGACTAATGAAAAACTGTTTTTT. It is translated as CASTNQGRTNEKLFF.

The chain uses TRBV7-2 and TRBJ2-3; 12 bases fit TRBD2. The CDR3 length is 15 residues. CDR1 and CDR2 from the germline V gene are SGHTA and FQGNSA. V shed 1 base and J 5 bases; nucleotides not matched to a gene: 1. The CDR3, as DNA: TGTGCCAGCAGCTTAGGACTAGCGGGAGTAGATACGCAGTATTTT. Its protein is CASSLGLAGVDTQYF.

Here the CDR3 reads CASSQDRGGDQPQHF. CDR3 nucleotides: TGCGCCAGCAGCCAAGATCGGGGGGGAGATCAGCCCCAGCATTTT. The chain combines TRBV4-3 with TRBJ1-5, with D perhaps TRBD1 (5 bases). The CDR3 is made up of 15 amino acids. Germline loops: CDR1 LGHNA, CDR2 YSLEER. V was shortened by 0 bases and J by 5 bases, with 11 bases between the two germline ends.

The chain joins TRBV5-1 to TRBJ1-1; D uncertain. The CDR3 runs to 14 residues. With 4 bases removed from V and 0 bases from J, the gap between germline ends came to 10 bases. Germline loops: CDR1 SGHRS, CDR2 YFSETQ. CDR3 bases: TGCGCCAGCAGCCAGGACGGCCTGAACACTGAAGCTTTCTTT. Its translation: CASSQDGLNTEAFF.

V usage is TRBV5-1 and J usage is TRBJ2-7; 11 positions agree with TRBD2. The CDR3 runs 14 residues. The germline gives CDR1 SGHRS, CDR2 YFSETQ. Germline trimming cut 4 bases from V and 6 bases from J; bases unmatched to any gene: 6. The CDR3, as DNA: TGCGCCAGCAGCGGATCGGGACTAGCGGCCGAGCAGTACTTC. This translates into CASSGSGLAAEQYF.

J is TRBJ1-1 and V is TRBV5-1; D call uncertain. The germline V gene has CDR1 SGHRS and CDR2 YFSETQ. V gave up 0 bases and J gave up 0 bases, with 9 bases separating them. The CDR3 loop spans 15 amino acids. The CDR3 is CASSLGGNMNTEAFF. The CDR3 region has the DNA TGCGCCAGCAGCTTGGGAGGGAACATGAACACTGAAGCTTTCTTT.

The rearrangement links TRBV5-1 to TRBJ1-1; a weak D match, TRBD1 (6 bases). This CDR3 spans 14 amino acids. Germline lookup yields CDR1 SGHRS and CDR2 YFSETQ. V was shortened by 5 bases and J by 7 bases, with 18 bases between the two germline ends. CDR3 sequence (DNA): TGCGCCAGCAGGGACGGTCTAGGACAGCGTGAAGCTTTCTTT. Amino acid sequence: CASRDGLGQREAFF.

The V and J genes are TRBV28 and TRBJ1-5, with unresolved D. The CDR3 contains 14 residues. Germline V gene data show CDR1 as MDHEN and CDR2 as SYDVKM. V was clipped by 2 bases and J by 4 bases, with 9 bases between them. The CDR3 loop is CASSLNLWNQPQHF. As DNA, the CDR3 is TGTGCCAGCAGTTTAAATTTGTGGAATCAGCCCCAGCATTTT.

The V call is TRBV11-2, the J call TRBJ2-7; possible D gene TRBD2, 7 bases. Germline CDR1 reads SGHAT; CDR2 reads FQNNGV. Trimming stripped 2 bases from V and 2 bases from J, with 10 bases between. The CDR3 runs to 14 residues. Here the CDR3 DNA reads TGTGCCAGCAGCTTACAGGGGAGGGCCTACGAGCAGTACTTC. It translates to CASSLQGRAYEQYF.

The J gene is TRBJ1-6, the V gene TRBV12-3 or TRBV12-4; the D is unclear. Trimming removed 5 bases from V and 14 bases from J, with 16 bases in between. This CDR3 has 13 residues. CDR3 residues: CASSLLPEVALHF. Written as DNA, the CDR3 is TGTGCCAGCAGTCTACTACCAGAAGTAGCCCTCCACTTT.

The V call is TRBV4-1, the J call TRBJ1-2, with 7 bases that match TRBD1. Germline loops: CDR1 MGHRA, CDR2 YSYEKL. The CDR3 has 16 amino acids. V was pared by 0 bases and J by 0 bases, with 4 bases of the junction left unmatched. Written as DNA, the CDR3 is TGCGCCAGCAGCCAAGATTGGGACAGAGCTAACTATGGCTACACCTTC. Amino acids: CASSQDWDRANYGYTF.

V usage is TRBV7-2 and J usage is TRBJ1-5; weak D call: TRBD1 (5 bases). This CDR3 contains 14 residues. The V end lost 2 bases, the J end lost 5 bases, and 10 bases lay between the germline ends. Germline V gene sequence: CDR1 SGHTA, CDR2 FQGNSA. The CDR3 loop is CASSLTGGYQPQHF. CDR3 in DNA: TGTGCCAGCAGCTTAACAGGCGGTTATCAGCCCCAGCATTTT.

The chain employs TRBV27 and TRBJ1-2; a weak D match, TRBD1 (6 bases). The V end was cut by 4 bases, the J end by 4 bases, with 13 bases between. Germline lookup yields CDR1 MNHEY and CDR2 SMNVEV (reference sequence). The CDR3 is 14 amino acids. CDR3 protein: CASSSRTELYGYTF. The CDR3 DNA sequence: TGTGCCAGCAGTTCAAGGACAGAACTCTATGGCTACACCTTC.

The chain employs TRBV19 and TRBJ1-4, with 8 bases aligning to TRBD1. Germline CDR1 LNHDA, CDR2 SQIVND (reference sequence). V lost 10 bases and J lost 0; bases outside the gene matches: 10. This CDR3 contains 16 residues. The CDR3 DNA reads as TGTGCCACCCAAGGACAGGGAGCGGCAACTAATGAAAAACTGTTTTTT. Protein: CATQGQGAATNEKLFF.

The DNA of the CDR3 is TGTGCCAGCAGCGTTACGCCTCTGACGGAAGCCTACGAGCAGTACTTC. Translated, it gives CASSVTPLTEAYEQYF. V gene TRBV9 combines with J gene TRBJ2-7, with D unclear. CDR3 length equals 16 residues. V was shortened by 2 bases and J by 2 bases, with 17 bases between the two germline ends. Germline assignment: CDR1 SGDLS and CDR2 YYNGEE.

The chain uses TRBV19 and TRBJ1-6; TRBD1 might be the D (5 bases). The CDR3 sequence is 14 residues long. CDR1 LNHDA and CDR2 SQIVND come from the germline V gene (reference sequence). Trimming took 5 bases from V and 6 from J, leaving 11 bases between them. The CDR3 sequence is CASSPRRGNSPLHF. CDR3 bases: TGTGCCAGTAGTCCTCGGAGGGGTAATTCACCCCTCCACTTT.

The V call is TRBV5-1, the J call TRBJ2-2; D possibly matches TRBD1 or TRBD2 (5 bases each). The CDR3 has 15 amino acids. In germline, CDR1 is SGHRS, CDR2 YFSETQ. Trimming removed 4 bases at V and 4 bases at J, with 14 bases between. CDR3 DNA: TGCGCCAGCAGCCCAGGGACCAGTGGCACCGGGGAGCTGTTTTTT. This translates into CASSPGTSGTGELFF.

Only a few counts were recorded for this clone. V and J are TRBV19 and TRBJ2-7, with 10 bases lining up with TRBD1. V gave up 6 bases and J gave up 5 bases; unmatched junction bases: 4. The CDR3 extends over 13 amino acids. Germline lookup yields CDR1 LNHDA and CDR2 SQIVND (reference sequence). The CDR3 coding sequence is TGTGCCAGTAGGCCGGGACAGGGGCACGAGCAGTACTTC. It is translated as CASRPGQGHEQYF. The full variable domain, rest sourced from reference TRBV19 and TRBJ2-7, is DGGITQSPKYLFRKEGQNVTLSCEQNLNHDAMYWYRQDPGQGLRLIYYSQIVNDFQKGDIAEGYSVSREKKESFPLTVTSAQKNPTAFYLCASRPGQGHEQYFGPGTRLTVT.

The chain uses TRBV29-1 and TRBJ1-1; D unclear. V lost 4 bases and J lost 0, with 12 bases in between. In germline, CDR1 is SQVTM, CDR2 ANQGSEA. The CDR3 spans 14 residues. This CDR3 is CSVGAVQMNTEAFF. CDR3 sequence (DNA): TGCAGCGTTGGGGCGGTGCAGATGAACACTGAAGCTTTCTTT. Based on the CDR3 plus reference TRBV29-1 and TRBJ1-1, the full variable domain is SAVISQKPSRDICQRGTSLTIQCQVDSQVTMMFWYRQQPGQSLTLIATANQGSEATYESGFVIDKFPISRPNLTFSTLTVSNMSPEDSSIYLCSVGAVQMNTEAFFGQGTRLTVV.

This clone was seen only a few times. The chain recombines TRBV7-8 with TRBJ1-3; the match to TRBD1 covers 7 bases. The germline gives CDR1 SGHVS, CDR2 FQNEAQ. V lost 5 bases to trimming and J lost 0 bases; unmatched junction nucleotides: 10. This CDR3 has 17 residues. The CDR3, as DNA: TGTGCCAGCAGCCCGGCACAGGGGCCCTACTCTGGAAACACCATATATTTT. Its protein is CASSPAQGPYSGNTIYF.

This clone was detected once. V gene TRBV29-1 combines with J gene TRBJ1-2, with unresolved D. This CDR3 region has 14 residues. Germline values: CDR1 SQVTM, CDR2 ANQGSEA. Trimming cost V 3 bases and J 4 bases, with 15 bases left between them. The DNA of the CDR3 is TGCAGCGTTGATATTGGATGGCCGGTCTATGGCTACACCTTC. Translation gives CSVDIGWPVYGYTF.